The present T cell receptor beta chain was sequenced within a study of T cell responses to AZD1222 COVID-19 vaccine. Trimming took off 6 bases at V and 3 bases at J, with 11 bases between the two ends. CDR1 is MNHEY, CDR2 SVGAGI, per germline. The CDR3 contains 13 residues. Measured with immunoSEQ multiplex PCR; TCRdb has only the in-frame clones, and not every one. The table records about 64,000 clones, under 95% of them present only once. The rearrangement uses TRBV6-5 and TRBJ1-2; TRBD1 is a possible D gene (6 bases). The sequenced sample was peripheral blood, obtained 28 days after the second dose of the MenACWY control vaccine. This clonotype was sampled from an adult who received the MenACWY meningococcal vaccine as a control. CDR3 loop: CASRSQGYYGYTF. CDR3 nucleotides: TGTGCCAGCAGGTCACAGGGCTACTATGGCTACACCTTC.